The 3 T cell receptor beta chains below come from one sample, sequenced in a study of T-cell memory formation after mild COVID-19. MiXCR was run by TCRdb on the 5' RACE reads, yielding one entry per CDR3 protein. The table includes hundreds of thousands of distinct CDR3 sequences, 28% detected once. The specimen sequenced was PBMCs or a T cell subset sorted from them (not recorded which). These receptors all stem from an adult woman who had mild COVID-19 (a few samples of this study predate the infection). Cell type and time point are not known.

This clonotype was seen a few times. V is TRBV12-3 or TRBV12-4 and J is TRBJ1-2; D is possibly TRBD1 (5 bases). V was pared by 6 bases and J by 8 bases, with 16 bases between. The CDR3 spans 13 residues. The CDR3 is CASRRGPPSGYTF. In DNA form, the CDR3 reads TGTGCCAGCAGGAGGGGACCTCCTAGCGGCTACACCTTC.

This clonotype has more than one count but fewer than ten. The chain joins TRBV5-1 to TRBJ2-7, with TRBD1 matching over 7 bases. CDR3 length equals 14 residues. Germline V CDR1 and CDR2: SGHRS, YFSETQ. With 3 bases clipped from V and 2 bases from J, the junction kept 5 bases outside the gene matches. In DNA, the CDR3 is TGCGCCAGCAGCTCCGGACAGGTGACCTACGAGCAGTACTTC. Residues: CASSSGQVTYEQYF.

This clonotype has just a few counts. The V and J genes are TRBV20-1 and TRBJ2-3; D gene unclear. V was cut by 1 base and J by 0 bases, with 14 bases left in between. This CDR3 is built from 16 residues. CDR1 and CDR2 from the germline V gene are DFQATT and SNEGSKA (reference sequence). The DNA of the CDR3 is TGCAGTGCTAGAGCTGGCGAGGTGACTAGCACAGATACGCAGTATTTT. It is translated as CSARAGEVTSTDTQYF.